These 9 T cell receptor beta chains were all obtained from the same sample, sequenced in a study of T cells in Graves' hyperthyroidism and ophthalmopathy. RNA transcripts were the template for amplifying TCR beta CDR3 regions. When the TCR CDR3 underwent first-round RT-PCR, the HTBI primer set was used. TCRdb reanalysed the multiplex PCR reads using MiXCR and keeps one entry per CDR3 protein. The sample records about 500,000 distinct CDR3 sequences, approximately 15% being singletons. Source material: blood. All receptors come from a woman under 30 with Graves' hyperthyroidism.

This clonotype was seen repeatedly, ten times or more. V usage is TRBV7-2 and J usage is TRBJ2-1; TRBD2 matches 8 bases. V dropped 1 base and J dropped 5; count of bases not matched to a gene: 4. From germline, CDR1 is SGHTA and CDR2 FQGNSA. The CDR3 is 15 amino acids. The DNA of the CDR3 is TGTGCCAGCAGCTTAGAGGCGGGGGGACACAATGAGCAGTTCTTC. Translating gives CASSLEAGGHNEQFF.

This clonotype was seen repeatedly, ten times or more. V usage is TRBV5-6 and J usage is TRBJ2-1; weak D call: TRBD2 (5 bases). Germline V gene lookup returns CDR1 SGHDT and CDR2 YYEEEE. Trimming pared 3 bases from V and 9 bases from J, leaving 13 bases between. There are 13 residues in the CDR3. The CDR3 is CASSSLGGGEQFF. The DNA for the CDR3 is TGTGCCAGCAGCTCTCTCGGAGGAGGTGAGCAGTTCTTC.

This clonotype was picked up many times. The chain is built from TRBV6-1 and TRBJ1-3, with 7 bases aligning to TRBD1. Germline V CDR1 and CDR2: MNHNS, SASEGT. The CDR3 extends over 15 amino acids. V trimming: 8 bases; J trimming: 0 bases; junction bases outside the gene matches: 7. The CDR3 DNA follows: TGTGCCAGCCGGACAGGCATATCCTCTGGAAACACCATATATTTT. Residues: CASRTGISSGNTIYF.

This clonotype was seen at least ten times. This chain joins TRBV7-8 and TRBJ1-2; no clear D. Trimming left V 0 bases short and J 3 bases short, with 8 bases between. This CDR3 is 14 amino acids long. Germline CDR1 and CDR2: SGHVS and FQNEAQ. The chain's CDR3 is CASSLASPYYGYTF. CDR3 nucleotides: TGTGCCAGCAGCTTAGCGTCGCCTTACTATGGCTACACCTTC.

J is TRBJ2-5 and V is TRBV18, with D tentatively TRBD1 or TRBD2 (5 bases each). CDR3 size: 15 residues. Germline CDR1 KGHSH, CDR2 LQKENI. V lost 2 bases, J lost 3 bases, and 13 bases lay in between. CDR3: CASSPSGPSKETQYF. In DNA form, the CDR3 reads TGTGCCAGCTCACCATCGGGACCCTCGAAAGAGACCCAGTACTTC. Full variable domain (remainder filled in from reference TRBV18 and TRBJ2-5): NAGVMQNPRHLVRRRGQEARLRCSPMKGHSHVYWYRQLPEEGLKFMVYLQKENIIDESGMPKERFSAEFPKEGPSILRIQQVVRGDSAAYFCASSPSGPSKETQYFGPGTRLLVL.

The chain employs TRBV20-1 and TRBJ2-3; 14 nucleotides line up with TRBD2. Germline CDR1 reads DFQATT; CDR2 reads SNEGSKA (reference sequence). The CDR3 contains 15 residues. V shed 0 bases and J 9 bases; nucleotides not matched to a gene: 5. CDR3 nucleotide sequence: TGCAGTGCTAGAGATCCGGGACTAGCGGGAGACACGCAGTATTTT. This translates into CSARDPGLAGDTQYF.

This clonotype showed up many times. The chain couples TRBV12-3 or TRBV12-4 to TRBJ2-5; a possible D gene is TRBD1 (6 bases). The CDR3 covers 16 residues. Trimming left V 5 bases short and J 3 bases short, with 19 bases between. CDR3 DNA: TGTGCCAGCAGTCCAACTGGCTGGGGGCGTGAAGAGACCCAGTACTTC. Translation gives CASSPTGWGREETQYF.

This clonotype occurred a few times. The chain links TRBV6-2 or TRBV6-3 to TRBJ2-7; no firm D call. Between the trimmed V and J ends, which lost 2 bases and 4 bases, there was a span of 9 bases. Per germline, CDR1 MNHEY and CDR2 SVGEGT. The CDR3 has 13 amino acids. The CDR3 DNA reads TGTGCCAGCAGTTACGAAGGGCGGTACGAGCAGTACTTC. Translated, it gives CASSYEGRYEQYF.

The chain is built from TRBV5-6 and TRBJ1-1; D unresolved. Between the trimmed V and J ends, which lost 4 bases and 1 base, there was a span of 14 bases. The CDR3 has 15 amino acids. Germline assignment: CDR1 SGHDT and CDR2 YYEEEE. For the CDR3, the DNA is TGTGCCAGCAGCGGCTTTGGCAGCGCGAACACTGAAGCTTTCTTT. Translated, it gives CASSGFGSANTEAFF.